Presented here are 10 T cell receptor beta chains from one specimen sequenced in a study of beta chain features in type 1 diabetes. The antigens for these receptors are not known. Whole-study findings and limits: Moderate yet significant TCRB CDR3 shortening was seen in Type 1 diabetes patients in all four CD4+ subsets.

Expressed TCRB transcripts were sequenced, since all the RNA that had been isolated was reverse transcribed. Measured with immunoSEQ multiplex PCR; TCRdb has only the in-frame clones, and not every one. The sample has around 250,000 clones; approximately 25% are singletons. Sequencing used naive CD4+ T cells from blood. All receptors derive from a woman in her 30s with type 1 diabetes.

V gene TRBV29-1 combines with J gene TRBJ2-3; D might be TRBD1 (5 bases). Germline V gene data show CDR1 as SQVTM and CDR2 as ANQGSEA. The CDR3 is 12 amino acids. The CDR3 region has the DNA TGCACCTGCCAAGGGGTCTCAGATACGCAGTATTTT. Amino acids: CTCQGVSDTQYF.

This clone was seen only a few times. V usage is TRBV27 and J usage is TRBJ1-5, with D uncertain. CDR3 size: 14 residues. Germline CDR1 is MNHEY and CDR2 is SMNVEV (reference sequence). The V end was cut by 7 bases, the J end by 2 bases, with 12 bases between. The CDR3 DNA reads TGTGCCAGCAACTCTTTGGTGGGCAATCAGCCCCAGCATTTT. Its protein product is CASNSLVGNQPQHF.

The chain couples TRBV12-5 to TRBJ1-5, with TRBD1 as a possible D gene (5 bases). Germline V gives CDR1 LGHNT, CDR2 FRNRAP. V dropped 8 bases and J dropped 4 bases, with 12 bases sitting between them. The CDR3 is 13 residues long. CDR3: CASWFGGNQPQHF. DNA of the CDR3: TGTGCTAGTTGGTTCGGGGGGAATCAGCCCCAGCATTTT.

CDR3 DNA sequence: TGCGCCAGCAGCCCCCTGACTAGCGGGAGGGCCTTAGCCAAAAACATTCAGTACTTC. This sequence encodes CASSPLTSGRALAKNIQYF. V is TRBV4-1 and J is TRBJ2-4, with 14 bases aligning to TRBD2. This CDR3 spans 19 amino acids. In germline, CDR1 is MGHRA, CDR2 YSYEKL. Trimming took 4 bases from V and 0 from J; bases not matched to a gene: 8.

This chain joins TRBV11-3 and TRBJ1-1; possible D gene TRBD1, 6 bases. Trimming shortened V by 0 bases and J by 10 bases, and 15 bases separated the two germline ends. The CDR3 extends over 14 amino acids. The germline CDR1 and CDR2 sequences are SGHNT and YENEEA. CDR3 in DNA: TGTGCCAGCAGCTTAGACCTGGGGGCCATGAGAGCTTTCTTT. This gives the protein CASSLDLGAMRAFF.

This clone was seen a handful of times. The chain is built from TRBV18 and TRBJ2-4; 9 nucleotides match TRBD1. Germline V gene lookup returns CDR1 KGHSH and CDR2 LQKENI. Losses at the gene ends were 0 bases for V and 8 bases for J; bases not matched to a gene: 8. This CDR3 contains 16 residues. CDR3 bases: TGTGCCAGCTCACCACCGTTGGGACAGGGAACGGACATTCAGTACTTC. It encodes CASSPPLGQGTDIQYF.

The table lists this clone with a few counts. This chain connects TRBV5-4 to TRBJ1-2; D is unclear. Trimming cost V 4 bases and J 2 bases, with 6 bases left between them. CDR1 is SGHNT and CDR2 is YYREEE in the germline V gene (reference sequence). The CDR3 is 12 residues long. The CDR3 nucleotides are TGTGCCAGCAGCCTAGGCAACTATGGCTACACCTTC. This translates into CASSLGNYGYTF.

The CDR3 reads CSTVQGATEAFF. The CDR3 coding sequence is TGCAGCACTGTACAGGGGGCCACTGAAGCTTTCTTT. The J gene is TRBJ1-1, the V gene TRBV29-1; 9 bases are shared with TRBD1. The CDR3 has 12 amino acids. CDR1 is SQVTM and CDR2 is ANQGSEA in the germline V gene. V was clipped by 8 bases and J by 4 bases; unmatched bases: 5.

The chain recombines TRBV9 with TRBJ1-2; D is ambiguous. The ends were cut back, 0 bases at V and 0 bases at J, with 18 bases in the middle. Germline CDR1 is SGDLS and CDR2 is YYNGEE. The CDR3 covers 18 residues. The CDR3 sequence is CASSVASGVNPPNYGYTF. In DNA, the CDR3 is TGTGCCAGCAGCGTAGCCTCTGGAGTCAACCCTCCTAACTATGGCTACACCTTC. The full variable domain, rest sourced from reference TRBV9 and TRBJ1-2, is DSGVTQTPKHLITATGQRVTLRCSPRSGDLSVYWYQQSLDQGLQFLIQYYNGEERAKGNILERFSAQQFPDLHSELNLSSLELGDSALYFCASSVASGVNPPNYGYTFGSGTRLTVV.

This clone was counted between two and nine times. The chain has TRBV4-2 and TRBJ2-1, with TRBD2 matching 9 bases. V trimming: 4 bases; J trimming: 4 bases; junction bases outside the gene matches: 11. The length of the CDR3 is 17 residues. CDR1 LGHNA and CDR2 YNFKEQ come from the germline V gene. CDR3 coding DNA: TGTGCCAGCAGCCCGCGTCTGCGGGAGGGCCTATACAATGAGCAGTTCTTC. It encodes CASSPRLREGLYNEQFF.